The 27 T cell receptor beta chains below all came from one sample that was sequenced in a study of cytomegalovirus exposure and HLA in healthy donors (dated by TCRdb to the late 2010s). Preparation of the library involved the immunoSEQ multiplex PCR assay. For the multiplex PCR, a mixture combining 60 forward primers for TCR Vbeta segments and 13 reverse primers for TCR Jbeta segments was used. In TCRdb, the immuneACCESS table is reduced to in-frame sequences with V and J assigned. These tables do not hold every clone; where another copy was compared, an unresolved V gene accounts for under half, and the others remain unexplained. The sample includes 150,000 to 250,000 clones, with 70% to 80% observed a single time. The ten largest make up 1.5% of the sample. Specimen: PBMCs. These receptors originate from a girl aged 10-17 years in good health and CMV-seropositive.

A word on this clone: The junction shows a germline mismatch at one end, possibly a read error. As DNA, the CDR3 is TGTGCCAGCAGTGATGCCGGGACAGGGTTTTCCTACGTGAGCTTC. Protein product: CASSDAGTGFSYVSF. The rearrangement joins TRBV25-1 to TRBJ2-7; 9 positions match TRBD1. CDR1 is MGHDK, CDR2 SYGVNS, per germline. The CDR3 is 15 residues long.

This chain uses TRBV10-3 with TRBJ2-7; perhaps TRBD1 as D (6 bases). CDR3 size: 11 residues. Germline V CDR1 and CDR2: ENHRY, SYGVKD. V lost 11 bases and J 4 bases, leaving 12 bases between the germline ends. CDR3 coding DNA: TGTGCCGCCGGACAGAGTTACGAGCAGTACTTC. Translated: CAAGQSYEQYF.

The chain carries TRBV21-1 and TRBJ1-5; TRBD1, the table's D call, lacks a check against the DNA. TRBV21-1 is a listed pseudogene. The CDR3 is 17 residues long. CDR3 nucleotide sequence: TGTGCCAGCAGCCGACAGGAGAGGAGGTATAGCAATCAGCCCCAGCATTTT. It specifies CASSRQERRYSNQPQHF.

The chain employs TRBV18 and TRBJ1-6; 7 bases match TRBD1. The CDR3 is 15 residues long. The V segment lost 8 bases and the J segment 8 bases; nucleotides outside the gene matches: 12. Germline V gene sequence: CDR1 KGHSH, CDR2 LQKENI. CDR3 region: CASAEGQTEHSPLHF. The CDR3 region has the DNA TGTGCCAGCGCGGAGGGACAGACAGAACATTCACCCCTCCACTTT.

The chain has TRBV6-5 and TRBJ2-7, with D tentatively TRBD2 (5 bases). Per the germline V gene, CDR1 is MNHEY and CDR2 is SVGAGI. V was trimmed by 5 bases and J by 3 bases, leaving 8 bases between them. The CDR3 covers 12 residues. For the CDR3, the DNA is TGTGCCAGCAGTAACCGGGGCTACGAGCAGTACTTC. This translates into CASSNRGYEQYF.

The V call is TRBV4-1, the J call TRBJ2-7; maybe TRBD1 (6 bases). There are 15 residues in the CDR3. From germline, CDR1 is MGHRA and CDR2 YSYEKL. Trimming took 1 base from V and 5 from J, leaving 15 bases between them. The CDR3 sequence: CASSQGRGIDHEQYF. CDR3 DNA sequence: TGCGCCAGCAGCCAAGGTAGGGGGATAGACCACGAGCAGTACTTC.

V is TRBV19 and J is TRBJ1-1; 9 bases match TRBD1. V shed 0 bases and J 4 bases; nucleotides not matched to a gene: 6. Germline assignment: CDR1 LNHDA and CDR2 SQIVND (reference sequence). This CDR3 region has 16 residues. Here the CDR3 reads CASSIDFWGQGTEAFF. DNA of the CDR3: TGTGCCAGTAGTATAGATTTTTGGGGACAGGGCACTGAAGCTTTCTTT.

V is TRBV6-6 and J is TRBJ1-1; no reliable D call. The V gene's germline CDR1 is MNHNY and CDR2 SVGAGI (reference sequence). The germline V and J ends were trimmed by 1 base and 7 bases, with 10 bases remaining between them. The CDR3 contains 13 residues. This CDR3 is CASSYYGSGEAFF. The CDR3 DNA is TGTGCCAGCAGTTACTATGGTAGCGGTGAAGCTTTCTTT.

The gene calls are TRBV25-1 and TRBJ2-3; 9 nucleotides match TRBD2. V was pared by 5 bases and J by 2 bases, with 11 bases of the junction left unmatched. The CDR3 runs 17 residues. Germline loops: CDR1 MGHDK, CDR2 SYGVNS. Here the CDR3 reads CASSPPQRLADTDTQYF. For the CDR3, the DNA is TGTGCCAGCAGTCCCCCCCAAAGACTAGCGGACACAGATACGCAGTATTTT.

The CDR3 loop is CASRGTEAFF. For the CDR3, the DNA is TGTGCCAGTCGCGGGACTGAAGCTTTCTTT. The gene calls are TRBV19 and TRBJ1-1; D is uncertain. The germline V gene has CDR1 LNHDA and CDR2 SQIVND (reference sequence). CDR3 length: 10 residues. The V end was cut by 8 bases, the J end by 5 bases, with 6 bases between.

CDR3 DNA sequence: TGCAGCGTTGAAGATGGGACAGGGTCGAACACCATATATTTT. Translation gives CSVEDGTGSNTIYF. The J gene is TRBJ1-3, the V gene TRBV29-1; 9 bases are a match to TRBD1. J lost 7 bases, V lost 0 bases, and 4 bases had no gene match. Germline-derived CDR1 and CDR2 are SQVTM and ANQGSEA. This CDR3 comprises 14 residues.

This chain connects TRBV4-2 to TRBJ1-5; D perhaps matches TRBD1 (6 bases). Trimming removed 0 bases at V and 6 bases at J, with 12 bases between. Germline CDR1 reads LGHNA; CDR2 reads YNFKEQ. The CDR3 is made up of 15 amino acids. CDR3 amino acids: CASSQDRGVGQPQHF. Written as DNA, the CDR3 is TGTGCCAGCAGCCAAGACAGGGGCGTTGGTCAGCCCCAGCATTTT.

This rearrangement joins TRBV15 to TRBJ1-1; no clear D. The germline gives CDR1 LNHNV, CDR2 YYDKDF (reference sequence). The germline V and J ends were trimmed by 0 bases and 11 bases, with 13 bases remaining between them. The CDR3 is 13 amino acids. The CDR3 DNA reads TGTGCCACCAGCAGAGATTTTGAGAACTCGGCTTTCTTT. This gives the protein CATSRDFENSAFF.

The chain recombines TRBV10-1 with TRBJ2-2; 10 bases line up with TRBD2. The length of the CDR3 is 14 residues. Germline V gene lookup returns CDR1 WNHNN and CDR2 SYGVQD (reference sequence). V lost 4 bases and J lost 6; bases outside the gene matches: 2. DNA for the CDR3: TGCGCCAGCAGTGGGACTAGCGGTGCCGGGGAGCTGTTTTTT. This sequence encodes CASSGTSGAGELFF.

The genes are TRBV5-1 and TRBJ2-5, with 9 nucleotides matching TRBD1. The length of the CDR3 is 17 residues. V lost 0 bases, J lost 1 base, and 7 bases stayed unmatched. Germline V gene sequence: CDR1 SGHRS, CDR2 YFSETQ. For the CDR3, the DNA is TGCGCCAGCAGCTTGGGGACAGGGGATTGGGCCCAAGAGACCCAGTACTTC. Its translation is CASSLGTGDWAQETQYF.

V is TRBV11-2 and J is TRBJ2-3; D possibly corresponds to TRBD2 (6 bases). Trimming stripped 1 base from V and 2 bases from J, with 13 bases between. The CDR3 covers 16 residues. Germline V gene lookup returns CDR1 SGHAT and CDR2 FQNNGV. CDR3 amino acids: CASSLVGGTATDTQYF. In DNA, the CDR3 is TGTGCCAGCAGCTTAGTTGGGGGGACCGCCACAGATACGCAGTATTTT.

The rearrangement links TRBV6-5 to TRBJ2-3; D not certain. The CDR3 is 13 amino acids. Trimming cost V 5 bases and J 4 bases, with 10 bases left between them. The germline gives CDR1 MNHEY, CDR2 SVGAGI. CDR3 loop: CASSTPASDTQYF. CDR3 coding DNA: TGTGCCAGCAGTACCCCCGCGTCAGATACGCAGTATTTT.

This clone was seen just once. This rearrangement joins TRBV6-6 to TRBJ1-2, with D perhaps matching TRBD1 (6 bases). The CDR3 loop spans 13 amino acids. Germline CDR1 is MNHNY and CDR2 is SVGAGI (reference sequence). Trimming pared 5 bases from V and 11 bases from J, leaving 18 bases between. The CDR3 sequence is CASSPLRGAGYTF. DNA of the CDR3: TGTGCCAGCAGTCCACTACGGGGGGCAGGTTACACCTTC.

V usage is TRBV7-6 and J usage is TRBJ2-7; 8 positions match TRBD1. The V and J ends lost 5 bases and 2 bases, in that order; junction bases with no gene match: 2. The V gene's germline CDR1 is SGHVS and CDR2 FNYEAQ. This CDR3 spans 13 amino acids. This CDR3 reads CASSGQGPYEQYF. The CDR3, as DNA: TGTGCCAGCAGCGGACAGGGTCCCTACGAGCAGTACTTC. Full variable domain (outside the CDR3, taken from reference TRBV7-6 and TRBJ2-7): GAGVSQSPRYKVTKRGQDVALRCDPISGHVSLYWYRQALGQGPEFLTYFNYEAQQDKSGLPNDRFSAERPEGSISTLTIQRTEQRDSAMYRCASSGQGPYEQYFGPGTRLTVT.

The rearrangement links TRBV6-6 to TRBJ2-1, with D unresolved. This CDR3 is built from 14 residues. Germline loops: CDR1 MNHNY, CDR2 SVGAGI (reference sequence). V was shortened by 7 bases and J by 3 bases, with 13 bases between the two germline ends. The CDR3 sequence: CASTQALIYNEQFF. Written as DNA, the CDR3 is TGTGCCAGCACCCAAGCTCTGATCTACAATGAGCAGTTCTTC.

This chain joins TRBV19 and TRBJ1-6; weak D call: TRBD1 (6 bases). The CDR3 length is 16 residues. Trimming took 1 base from V and 5 from J, leaving 12 bases between them. Germline assignment: CDR1 LNHDA and CDR2 SQIVND (reference sequence). This chain's CDR3 is CASSIAYRENNSPLHF. CDR3 DNA: TGTGCCAGTAGTATAGCATACAGGGAGAATAATTCACCCCTCCACTTT.

The chain carries TRBV9 and TRBJ2-1; TRBD2 matches 10 bases. The junction had 7 bases not matched to a gene; V was cut back by 4 bases and J by 9 bases. Germline CDR1 reads SGDLS; CDR2 reads YYNGEE. The CDR3 has 14 residues. The CDR3 spells CASSTGLAIVEQFF. CDR3 DNA: TGTGCCAGCAGCACGGGACTAGCGATCGTTGAGCAGTTCTTC.

In nucleotides, the CDR3 is TGTGCCACCAGCACCCGGACAGGGTCGAGCAATCAGCCCCAGCATTTT. It translates to CATSTRTGSSNQPQHF. The V and J genes are TRBV15 and TRBJ1-5, with 8 bases that match TRBD1. V trimming: 4 bases; J trimming: 1 base; junction bases outside the gene matches: 6. This CDR3 spans 16 amino acids. Germline V gene data show CDR1 as LNHNV and CDR2 as YYDKDF (reference sequence).

V gene TRBV7-9 combines with J gene TRBJ2-2; D is unresolved. The germline CDR1 and CDR2 sequences are SEHNR and FQNEAQ (reference sequence). Trimming left V 0 bases short and J 0 bases short, with 2 bases between. The CDR3 sequence is 14 residues long. The CDR3 protein is CASSLATNTGELFF. The CDR3 DNA reads as TGTGCCAGCAGCTTAGCTACGAACACCGGGGAGCTGTTTTTT.

CDR3 region: CASGLAGSSYNEQFF. The CDR3, as DNA: TGTGCCAGCGGACTAGCGGGGAGCTCCTACAATGAGCAGTTCTTC. The chain joins TRBV2 to TRBJ2-1; 12 nucleotides align to TRBD2. The germline gives CDR1 SNHLY, CDR2 FYNNEI. Trimming removed 8 bases from V and 0 bases from J; junction bases left unmatched: 2. CDR3 length equals 15 residues.

The chain joins TRBV10-3 to TRBJ1-2, with a tentative D call TRBD1 (5 bases). Deletions cut 2 bases from V and 0 bases from J, with 22 bases between. Looked up from germline, CDR1 is ENHRY and CDR2 is SYGVKD. The CDR3 extends over 19 amino acids. CDR3 bases: TGTGCCATCAGTGAGGTCCTTGGGGCCCTCGATAAATCTAACTATGGCTACACCTTC. The encoded protein is CAISEVLGALDKSNYGYTF.

The genes are TRBV5-1 and TRBJ2-3; D is possibly TRBD1 (6 bases). The CDR3 is made up of 15 amino acids. V was shortened by 5 bases and J by 2 bases, with 15 bases between the two germline ends. Germline CDR1 is SGHRS and CDR2 is YFSETQ. The CDR3 here is CASRLQGYDTDTQYF. CDR3 sequence (DNA): TGCGCCAGCAGGCTACAGGGTTACGACACAGATACGCAGTATTTT.